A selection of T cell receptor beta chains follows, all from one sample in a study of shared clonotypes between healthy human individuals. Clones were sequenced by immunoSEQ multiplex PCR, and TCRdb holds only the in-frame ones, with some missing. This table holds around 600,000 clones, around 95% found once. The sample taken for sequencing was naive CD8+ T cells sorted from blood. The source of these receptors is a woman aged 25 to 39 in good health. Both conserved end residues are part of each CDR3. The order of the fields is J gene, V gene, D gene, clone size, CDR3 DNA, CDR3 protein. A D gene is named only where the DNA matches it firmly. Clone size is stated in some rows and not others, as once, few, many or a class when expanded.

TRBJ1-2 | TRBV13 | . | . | TGTGCCAGCAGCCTCCGCGGGGATGACTATGGCTACACCTTC | CASSLRGDDYGYTF
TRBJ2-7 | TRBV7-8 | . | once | TGTGCCAGCAGCTTAGGGGTTTCGGGCTACGAGCAGTACTTC | CASSLGVSGYEQYF
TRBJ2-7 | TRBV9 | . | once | TGTGCCAGCAGCGTGGGGGGCCCGACCCCCTACGAGCAGTACTTC | CASSVGGPTPYEQYF
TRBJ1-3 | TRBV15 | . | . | TGTGCCACCAGCGGGGACGGATACTCTGGAAACACCATATATTTT | CATSGDGYSGNTIYF
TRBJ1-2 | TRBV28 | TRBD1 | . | TGTGCCAGCAGAGGTAAAGGACAGGCCCAAGCTAACTATGGCTACACCTTC | CASRGKGQAQANYGYTF
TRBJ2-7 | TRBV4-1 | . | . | TGCGCCAGCAGCCAAGAGAGACAGCTGTCCTACGAGCAGTACTTC | CASSQERQLSYEQYF
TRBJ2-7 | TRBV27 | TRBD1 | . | TGTGCCAGCAGTGAGGGGGCCTTTACCTACGAGCAGTACTTC | CASSEGAFTYEQYF
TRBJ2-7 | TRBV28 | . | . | TGTGCCAGCATCGAATCCGGGGGGCCCCACGAGCAGTACTTC | CASIESGGPHEQYF
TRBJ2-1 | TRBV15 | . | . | TGTGCCACCAGCAGAGACGGGATCACCTACAATGAGCAGTTCTTC | CATSRDGITYNEQFF
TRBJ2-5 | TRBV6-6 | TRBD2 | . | TGTGCCAGCAGGGGGGAGGGTTATCGGGTGGAGACCCAGTACTTC | CASRGEGYRVETQYF
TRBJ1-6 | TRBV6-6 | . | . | TGTGCCAGCAGCTACGTAAGCTCCTATAATTCACCCCTCCACTTT | CASSYVSSYNSPLHF
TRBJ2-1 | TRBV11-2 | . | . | TGTGCCAGCAGGGCCAGGACGAGAACGGATGGCTCCTACAATGAGCAGTTCTTC | CASRARTRTDGSYNEQFF
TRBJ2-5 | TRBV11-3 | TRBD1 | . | TGTGCCAGCAGCTCCAGGACAGGGGGCATCGAGACCCAGTACTTC | CASSSRTGGIETQYF
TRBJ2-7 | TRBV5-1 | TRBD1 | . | TGCGCCAGCAGCTTGGGGGACAGGGGTCTACGCGAGCAGTACTTC | CASSLGDRGLREQYF
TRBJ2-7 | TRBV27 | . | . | TGTGCCAGCAGTTTGAGTAGGGGGGATGCGGACTACGAGCAGTACTTC | CASSLSRGDADYEQYF
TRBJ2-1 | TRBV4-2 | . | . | TGTGCCAGCAGCCAAGAGGTGAGCGTAAGCTCCTACAATGAGCAGTTCTTC | CASSQEVSVSSYNEQFF
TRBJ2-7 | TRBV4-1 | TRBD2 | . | TGCGCCAGCAGCCACCAGACTAGCGGGAGTGGGTACGAGCAGTACTTC | CASSHQTSGSGYEQYF